This is a list of T cell receptor beta chains from one sample in a study of control samples from healthy donors and cancer patients. The assay was immunoSEQ multiplex PCR, and TCRdb's table has in-frame clones only and misses some. Among 85,000 to 100,000 clones listed, around 80% were seen once. The sample consisted of blood. These TCRs come from a man in his sixties in good health. Each CDR3 is given with its conserved first and last residue. Each record gives: CDR3 DNA, CDR3 protein, clone size, J gene, D gene, V gene. The D gene is left open where the match is weak. The size of a clone is reported for some rows only, either as once, few or many, or as a class for expanded clones.

CDR3 DNA: TGCGCCAGCAGCTTGGCCTCCACCTTAAACGATGAAGCTTTCTTT
CDR3 protein: CASSLASTLNDEAFF
clone size: .
J gene: TRBJ1-1
D gene: .
V gene: TRBV5-1

CDR3 DNA: TGCGCCAGCAGCTTGACTCGGGAGGGCCGAGTCGGCACAGATACGCAGTATTTT
CDR3 protein: CASSLTREGRVGTDTQYF
clone size: few
J gene: TRBJ2-3
D gene: TRBD2
V gene: TRBV5-1

CDR3 DNA: TGTGCCAGCAGCCCCGCGTCAGGACATAGGTCTGGAAACACCATATATTTT
CDR3 protein: CASSPASGHRSGNTIYF
clone size: .
J gene: TRBJ1-3
D gene: .
V gene: TRBV7-2

CDR3 DNA: TGTGCCAGCAGCTTAGCTTCCGACGGTTATATCGCGAACACCGGGGAGCTGTTTTTT
CDR3 protein: CASSLASDGYIANTGELFF
clone size: .
J gene: TRBJ2-2
D gene: .
V gene: TRBV7-8

CDR3 DNA: TGTGCCAGTTCAACCGGGACACGGTATGGCTACACCTTC
CDR3 protein: CASSTGTRYGYTF
clone size: .
J gene: TRBJ1-2
D gene: .
V gene: TRBV19

CDR3 DNA: TGCGCCAGCAGCACCGGTGGGGATGAGCAGTTCTTC
CDR3 protein: CASSTGGDEQFF
clone size: .
J gene: TRBJ2-1
D gene: .
V gene: TRBV5-1

CDR3 DNA: TGTGCCAGCAGCCTCTGGGGGTTGGAGACCCAGTACTTC
CDR3 protein: CASSLWGLETQYF
clone size: .
J gene: TRBJ2-5
D gene: .
V gene: TRBV5-5

CDR3 DNA: TGTGCCAGCAGCCCCCCCCGGGCGGGTACCGGGGAGCTGTTTTTT
CDR3 protein: CASSPPRAGTGELFF
clone size: .
J gene: TRBJ2-2
D gene: .
V gene: TRBV5-6

CDR3 DNA: TGTGCCTGGAAGGGGGGGGGAAGACAGATCGCCGGGGAGCTGTTTTTT
CDR3 protein: CAWKGGGRQIAGELFF
clone size: .
J gene: TRBJ2-2
D gene: .
V gene: TRBV30

CDR3 DNA: TGCGCCAGCAGCCAAGGCGTACTAGCGGGAGGAGCAGATACGCAGTATTTT
CDR3 protein: CASSQGVLAGGADTQYF
clone size: .
J gene: TRBJ2-3
D gene: TRBD2
V gene: TRBV4-1

CDR3 DNA: TGTGCCAGTCTTGACAGGGATGGCTACGAGCAGTACTTC
CDR3 protein: CASLDRDGYEQYF
clone size: once
J gene: TRBJ2-7
D gene: TRBD1
V gene: TRBV19

CDR3 DNA: TGCGCCAGCAGCTTTGCCCGAAACCCGAGGCTAGCAACCTACAATGAGCAGTTCTTC
CDR3 protein: CASSFARNPRLATYNEQFF
clone size: .
J gene: TRBJ2-1
D gene: .
V gene: TRBV5-1

CDR3 DNA: TGCAGCGTGTGGGAGGGCTACGGGAGCAATCAGCCCCAGCATTTT
CDR3 protein: CSVWEGYGSNQPQHF
clone size: .
J gene: TRBJ1-5
D gene: .
V gene: TRBV29-1

CDR3 DNA: TGTGCCAGCAGCCAAGCTTGGTTGTCCTACGAGCAGTACTTC
CDR3 protein: CASSQAWLSYEQYF
clone size: .
J gene: TRBJ2-7
D gene: .
V gene: TRBV16

CDR3 DNA: TGTGCCAGCGGCTCGGGGGGAAGGGTGGGTTATTCACCCCTCCACTTT
CDR3 protein: CASGSGGRVGYSPLHF
clone size: .
J gene: TRBJ1-6
D gene: .
V gene: TRBV28

CDR3 DNA: TGTGCCACTAGCGGAGGTCTTACCCACGAGCAGTACTTC
CDR3 protein: CATSGGLTHEQYF
clone size: .
J gene: TRBJ2-7
D gene: TRBD2
V gene: TRBV12-3/TRBV12-4

CDR3 DNA: TGTGCCACCAGTGATGTCCCGGGACTAGCGGGAGGCAGCAATGAGCAGTTCTTC
CDR3 protein: CATSDVPGLAGGSNEQFF
clone size: .
J gene: TRBJ2-1
D gene: TRBD2
V gene: TRBV24-1

CDR3 DNA: TGTGCCAGCAGCTTAGAGCAGGGCCTAACCTACGAGCAGTACTTC
CDR3 protein: CASSLEQGLTYEQYF
clone size: .
J gene: TRBJ2-7
D gene: .
V gene: TRBV7-6

CDR3 DNA: TGTGCCAGCAGCCGTAGGGGGCGAAACACAGATACGCAGTATTTT
CDR3 protein: CASSRRGRNTDTQYF
clone size: .
J gene: TRBJ2-3
D gene: TRBD1
V gene: TRBV6-5

CDR3 DNA: TGCCGCCGGGGGGGTAACTATGGCTACACCTTC
CDR3 protein: CRRGGNYGYTF
clone size: .
J gene: TRBJ1-2
D gene: .
V gene: TRBV20-1

CDR3 DNA: TGTGCCAGCAGCTTGAGTCGGACTGAGCAGTTCTTC
CDR3 protein: CASSLSRTEQFF
clone size: .
J gene: TRBJ2-1
D gene: .
V gene: TRBV5-6

CDR3 DNA: TGTGCCATAGCACGGGGGGACAACTCCTACGAGCAGTACTTC
CDR3 protein: CAIARGDNSYEQYF
clone size: few
J gene: TRBJ2-7
D gene: .
V gene: TRBV10-3

CDR3 DNA: TGCGCCAGCAGCTTGGCCCGAAGGGAGGGTGAAGCTTTCTTT
CDR3 protein: CASSLARREGEAFF
clone size: few
J gene: TRBJ1-1
D gene: .
V gene: TRBV5-1

CDR3 DNA: TGTGCCAGCGGTAATAGCGGAGATTACAATGAGCAGTTCTTC
CDR3 protein: CASGNSGDYNEQFF
clone size: .
J gene: TRBJ2-1
D gene: .
V gene: TRBV7-2

CDR3 DNA: TGTGCCAGCACCGGTGGGGGTAGCGGGGCCGGGGAGCTGTTTTTT
CDR3 protein: CASTGGGSGAGELFF
clone size: few
J gene: TRBJ2-2
D gene: TRBD2
V gene: TRBV6-5

CDR3 DNA: TGTGCCAGTAGTTCCAATCTGTGGAATGAGCAGTTCTTC
CDR3 protein: CASSSNLWNEQFF
clone size: .
J gene: TRBJ2-1
D gene: .
V gene: TRBV19

CDR3 DNA: TGTGCCAGCAGCCCACTAGCGAATGAGCAGTTCTTC
CDR3 protein: CASSPLANEQFF
clone size: .
J gene: TRBJ2-1
D gene: .
V gene: TRBV21-1

CDR3 DNA: TGTGCCAGTAGTACCCAGGACTGGAATCAGCCCCAGCATTTT
CDR3 protein: CASSTQDWNQPQHF
clone size: .
J gene: TRBJ1-5
D gene: .
V gene: TRBV19

CDR3 DNA: TGTGCCAGCAGTTTAGGAGGGAACGGCTACACCTTC
CDR3 protein: CASSLGGNGYTF
clone size: .
J gene: TRBJ1-2
D gene: .
V gene: TRBV12-3/TRBV12-4

CDR3 DNA: TGTGCCAGCAGCTTAGTGCGGGGAAAACTGTTTTTT
CDR3 protein: CASSLVRGKLFF
clone size: once
J gene: TRBJ1-4
D gene: .
V gene: TRBV13

CDR3 DNA: TGTGCCAGCAACTCTGACGGGAATAGCAATCAGCCCCAGCATTTT
CDR3 protein: CASNSDGNSNQPQHF
clone size: once
J gene: TRBJ1-5
D gene: .
V gene: TRBV5-5

CDR3 DNA: TGTGCCAGCAGAGAAACCCCCACAGGGTCTGGGGCCAACGTCCTGACTTTC
CDR3 protein: CASRETPTGSGANVLTF
clone size: .
J gene: TRBJ2-6
D gene: .
V gene: TRBV2

CDR3 DNA: TGTGCCAGCAGCCACCGGGACAGGGGATTCTACGAGCAGTACTTC
CDR3 protein: CASSHRDRGFYEQYF
clone size: .
J gene: TRBJ2-7
D gene: TRBD1
V gene: TRBV11-2

CDR3 DNA: TGTGCCATCAGTGAAACAGTCGGGCCCCAGCATTTT
CDR3 protein: CAISETVGPQHF
clone size: .
J gene: TRBJ1-5
D gene: .
V gene: TRBV10-3

CDR3 DNA: TGCGCCAGCAGCATATCTCCTCCGGGACGCTCAAACACCGGGGAGCTGTTTTTT
CDR3 protein: CASSISPPGRSNTGELFF
clone size: few
J gene: TRBJ2-2
D gene: .
V gene: TRBV4-1

CDR3 DNA: TGCGCCAGCAGCCAGGCCGGGAATCAGTACTTC
CDR3 protein: CASSQAGNQYF
clone size: .
J gene: TRBJ2-7
D gene: .
V gene: TRBV23-1

CDR3 DNA: TGTGCCAGCAGCTCCAGCACAGATACGCAGTATTTT
CDR3 protein: CASSSSTDTQYF
clone size: few
J gene: TRBJ2-3
D gene: .
V gene: TRBV11-2

CDR3 DNA: TGTGCCAGCAGGCTAGCGGGGGACACCGGGGAGCTGTTTTTT
CDR3 protein: CASRLAGDTGELFF
clone size: .
J gene: TRBJ2-2
D gene: TRBD2
V gene: TRBV7-2

CDR3 DNA: TGTGCCAGCCAGGGACAGGGCGCGCGGAGGGCTTTCTTT
CDR3 protein: CASQGQGARRAFF
clone size: few
J gene: TRBJ1-1
D gene: TRBD1
V gene: TRBV27

CDR3 DNA: TGTGCCAGCAGCTTGGATTGGCGGGCGGACAACGAGCAGTACTTC
CDR3 protein: CASSLDWRADNEQYF
clone size: .
J gene: TRBJ2-7
D gene: .
V gene: TRBV5-4

CDR3 DNA: TGTGCCAGCAGTGGACAGGGGAGTCGAAACTATGGCTACACCTTC
CDR3 protein: CASSGQGSRNYGYTF
clone size: few
J gene: TRBJ1-2
D gene: TRBD1
V gene: TRBV27

CDR3 DNA: TGTGCCAGCAGCTTGAGTGTATTGTCCAATTCACCCCTCCACTTT
CDR3 protein: CASSLSVLSNSPLHF
clone size: .
J gene: TRBJ1-6
D gene: .
V gene: TRBV5-4

CDR3 DNA: TGTGCCAGCAGCCGAACCCGGACGGAGTCCTACGAGCAGTACTTC
CDR3 protein: CASSRTRTESYEQYF
clone size: .
J gene: TRBJ2-7
D gene: .
V gene: TRBV7-9

CDR3 DNA: TGTGCCACCAGCAGAGATTTGCCGGTGAATTCACCCCTCCACTTT
CDR3 protein: CATSRDLPVNSPLHF
clone size: once
J gene: TRBJ1-6
D gene: .
V gene: TRBV15

CDR3 DNA: TGTGCCAGCGCTGAAATCAGGGGAGGGGAGACCCAGTACTTC
CDR3 protein: CASAEIRGGETQYF
clone size: .
J gene: TRBJ2-5
D gene: .
V gene: TRBV28

CDR3 DNA: TGTGCCAGCAGTCACCCCCTAGGACAGGGTTACGAGCAGTACTTC
CDR3 protein: CASSHPLGQGYEQYF
clone size: .
J gene: TRBJ2-7
D gene: .
V gene: TRBV21-1

CDR3 DNA: TGTGCCAGCAGCTTACCTGCAGGGGGGCGCGAGCAGTACTTC
CDR3 protein: CASSLPAGGREQYF
clone size: .
J gene: TRBJ2-7
D gene: .
V gene: TRBV7-2

CDR3 DNA: TGCGCCAGCAGCTTGGCCCTCTCGGGGGGCGGCTACAATGAGCAGTTCTTC
CDR3 protein: CASSLALSGGGYNEQFF
clone size: .
J gene: TRBJ2-1
D gene: .
V gene: TRBV5-1

CDR3 DNA: TGTGCCAGCAGCCAAGCCCCACTAGCGGGGTTCACAGATACGCAGTATTTT
CDR3 protein: CASSQAPLAGFTDTQYF
clone size: once
J gene: TRBJ2-3
D gene: TRBD2
V gene: TRBV14

CDR3 DNA: TGTGCCAGCAGTTTAAGTAAGGGGTCCTACGAGCAGTACTTC
CDR3 protein: CASSLSKGSYEQYF
clone size: .
J gene: TRBJ2-7
D gene: .
V gene: TRBV27

CDR3 DNA: TGTGCCTGGAGGGGGGATGGGGAGCTGTTTTTT
CDR3 protein: CAWRGDGELFF
clone size: few
J gene: TRBJ2-2
D gene: .
V gene: TRBV30

CDR3 DNA: TGTGCCAGCAGCCAAGATACGGGGACGGAGGGTGAGCAGTACTTC
CDR3 protein: CASSQDTGTEGEQYF
clone size: .
J gene: TRBJ2-7
D gene: .
V gene: TRBV4-2

CDR3 DNA: TGTGCCAGTAGTATAGATGTAAGAGTGACAGGTTATAGCAATCAGCCCCAGCATTTT
CDR3 protein: CASSIDVRVTGYSNQPQHF
clone size: once
J gene: TRBJ1-5
D gene: .
V gene: TRBV19